The 8 T cell receptor beta chains listed next were all sequenced from one sample in a study of T cell responses to AZD1222 COVID-19 vaccine. Sequenced by immunoSEQ multiplex PCR; TCRdb stores in-frame clones only, minus some. Of 150,000 to 200,000 clones detected, 75% to 95% appear once; the ten largest clones hold 2.5% to 3%. The material was peripheral blood, obtained on day 0 of AZD1222 vaccination. The receptors were sampled from an adult in good health.

This sequence joins TRBV15 and TRBJ1-2; tentative D call: TRBD1 (5 bases). V gave up 4 bases and J gave up 7 bases, with 16 bases separating them. Germline values: CDR1 LNHNV, CDR2 YYDKDF (reference sequence). CDR3 length: 14 amino acids. The CDR3 spells CATSTQWGRSGYTF. As DNA, the CDR3 is TGTGCCACCAGCACGCAGTGGGGGAGGAGTGGCTACACCTTC.

V is TRBV19 and J is TRBJ1-1; TRBD1 is a possible D gene (5 bases). Germline-derived CDR1 and CDR2 are LNHDA and SQIVND (reference sequence). This CDR3 comprises 15 residues. The V end was cut by 1 base, the J end by 1 base, with 10 bases between. This CDR3 is CASSIGGRGNTEAFF. The CDR3 DNA reads TGTGCCAGTAGTATAGGGGGAAGGGGGAACACTGAAGCTTTCTTT.

V and J are TRBV7-8 and TRBJ2-7; D gene unclear. Germline V gene data show CDR1 as SGHVS and CDR2 as FQNEAQ. CDR3 size: 12 residues. Trimming took off 0 bases at V and 6 bases at J, with 6 bases between the two ends. The CDR3 coding sequence is TGTGCCAGCAGCTTAGCGATGAGCGAGCAGTACTTC. The encoded protein is CASSLAMSEQYF.

The chain recombines TRBV14 with TRBJ1-2; the D is unclear. Trimming shortened V by 0 bases and J by 0 bases, and 2 bases separated the two germline ends. The length of the CDR3 is 13 residues. CDR1 SGHDN and CDR2 FVKESK come from the germline V gene. The CDR3 bases are TGTGCCAGCAGCCAAGATCCTAACTATGGCTACACCTTC. Protein: CASSQDPNYGYTF.

This clone was found a few times. The genes are TRBV4-2 and TRBJ2-7; either TRBD1 or TRBD2 may supply D (6 bases each). V shed 3 bases and J shed 5 bases, with 17 bases lying between them. Germline CDR1 is LGHNA and CDR2 is YNFKEQ. The CDR3 totals 15 residues. The CDR3 coding sequence is TGTGCCAGCAGCCACTGGGGGGCCTCCCCGGACGAGCAGTACTTC. Residues: CASSHWGASPDEQYF.

For this clone: The same CDR3 is also encoded by other DNA sequences in this sample. The rearrangement joins TRBV19 to TRBJ1-2; maybe TRBD1 (6 bases). Per the germline V gene, CDR1 is LNHDA and CDR2 is SQIVND (reference sequence). Deletions cut 11 bases from V and 6 bases from J, with 16 bases between. This CDR3 is built from 12 residues. This chain's CDR3 is CASRGGGNGYTF. In nucleotides, the CDR3 is TGTGCCTCGAGGGGGGGAGGAAATGGCTACACCTTC.

This rearrangement joins TRBV3-1 (or the pseudogene TRBV3-2) to TRBJ1-6; D might be TRBD1 (5 bases). Trimming removed 1 base from V and 7 bases from J, with 8 bases in between. There are 14 residues in the CDR3. Germline loops: CDR1 LGHDT, CDR2 YNNKEL (reference sequence). CDR3 nucleotides: TGTGCCAGCAGCCAAGGAGGGGCAAATTCACCCCTCCACTTT. This sequence encodes CASSQGGANSPLHF.

For this clone: At the DNA level, this CDR3 is encoded by other sequences in the same sample as well. The chain recombines TRBV9 with TRBJ1-3; no clear D gene. Trimming took 3 bases from V and 2 from J, leaving 12 bases between them. The CDR3 has 15 residues. CDR1 is SGDLS, CDR2 YYNGEE, per germline. The CDR3 DNA reads as TGTGCCAGCAGCGAGGGATCGATCACTGGAAACACCATATATTTT. Encoded protein: CASSEGSITGNTIYF.